This T cell receptor beta chain stems from a study of CD8+ T cells in alopecia areata (dated by TCRdb to the late 2010s). In terms of the full investigation: The treated patients took part in an open-label pilot trial in which moderate-to-severe alopecia areata was treated with oral tofacitinib at 5 to 10 mg twice daily. Patients stayed on tofacitinib for 6 to 18 months and then had 6 months of follow-up off drug so that delayed response and recurrence could be assessed. Disease severity in treated patients was measured with the SALT score, which quantifies the percentage of affected scalp surface area. The study used high-throughput TCRbeta sequencing to examine T cell clonal expansion in alopecia areata, in both the C3H/HeJ mouse model and human patients. Scalp tissue and sorted CD4+ and CD8+ peripheral blood T cells from patchy and totalis/universalis alopecia areata patients and from healthy controls were covered by human TCRbeta sequencing. Patients on tofacitinib were biopsied at baseline and after 4 and 24 weeks of treatment, and several of the patients also had a later scalp biopsy. Scalp clonality was compared among normal scalp (n=4), patchy alopecia areata scalp (n=8), and alopecia totalis/universalis scalp (n=8). RNA was extracted with the PAXgene miRNA kit for fixed scalp, the miRNeasy kit for PBMCs, and the RNeasy kit for mouse skin. TCRbeta CDR3 regions were amplified by immunoSEQ multiplex PCR with 35 Vbeta forward and 13 Jbeta reverse primers. What the work shows at the level of the full study, not this receptor alone: Tofacitinib significantly lowered scalp clonality and the number of expanded CD8+ clones among the top 100 scalp clones. Shared TCR sequences between patients were less evident than in mice, which may be partly attributable to HLA diversity in the patient population. Unlike mouse skin, which is dominated by gammadelta T cells, normal human skin has resident alphabeta T cells that are also sequenced, and this complicates analysis of the scalp TCR repertoire. Higher clonality and more expanded CD8+ clones were observed in lesional scalp than in normal scalp, particularly in alopecia totalis/universalis, a finding suggestive of antigenic drive. Because the treated cohort was small and included a single nonresponder, larger studies are needed to assess links between baseline CD8+ expansion and response. Many expanded lesional clones persisted in scalp and blood during tofacitinib treatment, which may partly explain relapse after stopping treatment.

Taken with the paper, the label for time point translates to: about 5 months on oral tofacitinib. The sample's treatment or condition, from its label and the paper: oral pan-JAK inhibitor, 5-10 mg twice daily. Lesional scalp punch biopsies and peripheral blood were collected from alopecia areata patients. After PBMCs were isolated by density centrifugation and stained for CD3, CD4 and CD8, a FACSAria was used to sort CD4+ and CD8+ T cells. To prepare the library, the immunoSEQ multiplex PCR assay was applied. RNA was extracted from all samples and reverse transcribed into cDNA as template for TCR sequencing. SuperScript III was used for first-strand cDNA synthesis, primed with a 2:1 mix of oligo-dT and random hexamers. Amplification bias was assessed with a synthetic immune receptor repertoire, and residual bias was removed computationally. The authors' analysis ran thus. After raw reads were preprocessed to remove errors, the CDR3 was defined following IMGT conventions as running from the conserved cysteine to phenylalanine. Clonality was computed by normalizing Shannon entropy by log2 of the number of productive unique TCRs and subtracting the result from 1. CD4 or CD8 identity of scalp clones was inferred by cross-referencing scalp TCRbeta sequences with sorted blood CD4 and CD8 repertoires. Drawn from immuneACCESS, this table holds only the in-frame rearrangements with V and J called that TCRdb kept. Clones are partly lost; checked studies trace under half to an unresolved V gene and leave the rest unexplained. Clone size and V and J calls were adopted from that table, with D and trimming inferred from the DNA. In this sample the table shows under 350,000 clones, more than 45% of which occur a single time. The ten biggest clones cover about 1.8% of the sample.

For this clone: The target of this receptor is not known. No much larger clone exists at a distance of one base, and base qualities are not known.

Per the germline V gene, SGHTA is the CDR1 and FQGNSA is the CDR2. The CDR3 measures 16 amino acids from cysteine to phenylalanine. The read is trimmed to its CDR3 DNA, 48 bases read in frame from base 1. The V and J ends are trimmed by 2 bases and 0 bases, leaving 13 bases between them. The material was CD4+ T cells sorted from blood, obtained at week 24, from a patient treated with tofacitinib. The receptor comes from a human donor with alopecia areata. This receptor chain uses TRBV7-2 and TRBJ1-2; the D segment could be TRBD1, given 5 matching bases. The DNA reads as follows: TGTGCCAGCAGCTTATTTCCCGACAGTACTAACTATGGCTACACCTTC. This codes for CASSLFPDSTNYGYTF.